The source of this T cell receptor beta chain is a study of T-cell reconstitution after alpha-beta-depleted transplantation in children. In this sample, this clonotype turned up a few times. This sample's TCRbeta library carried unique molecular identifier barcodes. Each CDR3 protein is one row after TCRdb ran MiXCR on the PCR reads. The table has 440,000 or so distinct CDR3 sequences, around 9.9% seen once. The ends were cut back, 7 bases at V and 4 bases at J, with 14 bases in the middle. This CDR3 contains 14 residues. The chain joins TRBV12-3 or TRBV12-4 to TRBJ1-5; D possibly corresponds to TRBD1 (6 bases). The material was PBMCs from the stem cell graft donor, obtained from the stem cell graft. This clonotype was sampled from a human donor who donated a stem cell graft to a child with acute myeloid leukemia. The chain's CDR3 is CASTEQGANQPQHF. The CDR3 bases are TGTGCCAGCACCGAACAGGGTGCAAATCAGCCCCAGCATTTT.